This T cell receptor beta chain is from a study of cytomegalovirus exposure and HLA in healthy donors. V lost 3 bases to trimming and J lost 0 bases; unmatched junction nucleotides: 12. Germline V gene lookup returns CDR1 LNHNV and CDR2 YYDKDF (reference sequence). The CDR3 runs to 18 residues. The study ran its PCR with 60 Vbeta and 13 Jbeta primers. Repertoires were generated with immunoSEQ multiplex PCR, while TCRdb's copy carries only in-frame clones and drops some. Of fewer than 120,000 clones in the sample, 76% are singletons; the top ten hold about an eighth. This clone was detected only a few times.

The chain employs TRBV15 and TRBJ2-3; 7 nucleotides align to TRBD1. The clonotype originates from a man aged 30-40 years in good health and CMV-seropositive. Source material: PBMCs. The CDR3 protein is CATSRVRGQSTSTDTQYF. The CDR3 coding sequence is TGTGCCACCAGCAGGGTGAGGGGACAGTCGACTAGCACAGATACGCAGTATTTT.